A selection of T cell receptor beta chains follows, all from one sample in a study of long-term antiretroviral therapy in people with HIV. Libraries were prepared by immunoSEQ multiplex PCR; TCRdb keeps only in-frame clonotypes and omits some of them. The data hold around 19,000 clones, with 70% to 90% observed a single time. Here the sequenced sample was unsorted PBMCs, taken 0.3 years before starting antiretroviral therapy. All receptors come from a man aged 50-60 years with HIV. Both conserved end residues are part of each CDR3. Fields, in order: D gene, V gene, CDR3 protein. D genes are given only for firm matches.

NA,TRBV7-8,CASSLVEGYGYGYTF
NA,TRBV30,CAWSFTGGYEQYF
NA,TRBV27,CASSPRRSTEAFF
NA,TRBV5-5,CASSHLVTGELFF
NA,TRBV21-1,CASPPSEICYEQYF
TRBD2,TRBV5-5,CASSSGGRRETQYF
TRBD2,TRBV4-3,CASSQGAGTSGGDTQYF
TRBD1,TRBV6-5,CASSVNRGQPQHF
NA,TRBV7-9,CASSTPGSKYTGELFF
NA,TRBV12-5,CASASGTNTGELFF
TRBD1,TRBV7-2,CASSLDRGLDNEQFF
TRBD1,TRBV5-5,CASRGIRGTNTEAFF
NA,TRBV7-3,CASSPSSDSTTGELFF
NA,TRBV5-5,CASSLGDREVGELFF
NA,TRBV30,CAWSVGGDTEAFF
TRBD1,TRBV7-9,CASSLGQGGNTEAFF
NA,TRBV27,CASSLLSYNSPLHF
TRBD1,TRBV5-6,CASSGRQGGQETQYF
NA,TRBV27,CASSFPGGHGYTF
NA,TRBV7-9,CASSLEQGRSYEQYF
NA,TRBV7-9,CASTIVQANEKLFF
NA,TRBV15,CATSRDRWTAGFASNQPQHF
TRBD2,TRBV5-4,CASSPREPRGNEQFF
NA,TRBV4-1,CASSQGPNTGELFF
NA,TRBV7-2,CASTIVASNTEAFF
NA,TRBV28,CASSSLTANSGNTIYF
TRBD2,TRBV12-5,CASSLGLAGVPGDEQFF
NA,TRBV7-6,CASSPGGFGYGYTF
NA,TRBV7-2,CASSRPGGAPNYGYTF
NA,TRBV27,CASSLDSYYGYTF
NA,TRBV27,CASSLSGLEYYEQYF
TRBD1,TRBV11-2,CASSLRWQGADEQYF
NA,TRBV30,CAWSVPGQGYNEQFF
NA,TRBV10-3,CAISGGRVAGTHEQYF
NA,TRBV9,CASSEGDGYTF
NA,TRBV14,CASSPVGVGVSEKLFF
NA,TRBV19,CASNMGRSNTEAFF
NA,TRBV2,CASRPGTNYGYTF
NA,TRBV7-2,CASSLIGGGEQYF
NA,TRBV19,CASKELMNTEAFF
NA,TRBV7-9,CASSPGVGSEAFF
NA,TRBV19,CASSKQGSSYNSPLHF
NA,TRBV7-2,CASSSAWGEQFF
NA,TRBV4-3,CASSQAFGIPSYEQYF
NA,TRBV7-9,CASSLEGGAYEQYF